This T cell receptor (beta chain) was found in a study of T cell responses to AZD1222 COVID-19 vaccine. The overall study: Timing groups of about 4 and about 12 weeks for second doses were pooled.

Deletions cut 0 bases from V and 2 bases from J, with 7 bases between. CDR1 is KGHSH, CDR2 LQKENI, per germline. The CDR3 sequence is 14 residues long. Worth noting for this clone: Other DNA sequences in the same sample also yield this CDR3.

The repertoire was sequenced with immunoSEQ multiplex PCR; TCRdb's copy has only in-frame clones and lacks some. The data show more than 100,000 clones, roughly 92% seen once. This TCR came from an adult in good health. The material sequenced was peripheral blood, taken on day 0 of AZD1222 vaccination. The J gene is TRBJ1-1, the V gene TRBV18; D may be TRBD1 (5 bases). The CDR3 DNA is TGTGCCAGCTCACCACCTCAGGGTAACACTGAAGCTTTCTTT. Amino acid sequence: CASSPPQGNTEAFF.